The clone carrying this T cell receptor (beta chain) has just a few counts. This sample is drawn from a study of blood T cell repertoires in COVID-19. Study-wide background: Samples came from the United States, Italy and Spain, spanning acute and convalescent COVID-19. From T cells, B-cell-depleted T cells, or PBMCs came the material, which was cDNA or gDNA.

V dropped 2 bases and J dropped 9 bases, with 11 bases sitting between them. Germline CDR1 and CDR2: SEHNR and FQNEAQ (reference sequence). The CDR3 extends over 12 amino acids. In the authors' workflow: Reference gene primer amplification yielded estimated nucleated cell counts. Clones were sequenced by immunoSEQ multiplex PCR, and TCRdb holds only the in-frame ones, with some missing. V and J calls and clone size come straight from that table; D and trimming were deduced from the DNA. The sample shows some 110,000 clones, roughly 76% of them seen only once. This sequence joins TRBV7-9 and TRBJ2-7; no reliable D call. The sample comprised peripheral blood. The sequence was collected from a woman in her 70s with acute or convalescent COVID-19. This chain's CDR3 is CASSLTTDLQYF. In DNA form, the CDR3 reads TGTGCCAGCAGCTTAACCACCGACTTGCAGTACTTC.